Listed here are 3 T cell receptor beta chains from one sample, sequenced in a study of T cell responses to AZD1222 COVID-19 vaccine. Method: immunoSEQ multiplex PCR; TCRdb's copy keeps in-frame clones and lacks some. The sample lists over 40,000 clones, under 85% occurring once. The starting material was peripheral blood, obtained on day 0 of AZD1222 vaccination. The origin of the receptors is an adult in good health.

This sequence joins TRBV4-2 and TRBJ2-2; possible D gene TRBD1, 6 bases. The CDR3 spans 14 residues. Germline V gene sequence: CDR1 LGHNA, CDR2 YNFKEQ. V was shortened by 3 bases and J by 6 bases, with 11 bases between the two germline ends. CDR3 protein: CASSQGTGPGELFF. In DNA, the CDR3 is TGTGCCAGCAGCCAGGGTACAGGGCCCGGGGAGCTGTTTTTT.

This chain joins TRBV28 and TRBJ2-7; D is uncertain. Germline CDR1 and CDR2: MDHEN and SYDVKM. The CDR3 spans 12 residues. V was pared by 3 bases and J by 4 bases, with 7 bases between. The CDR3 bases are TGTGCCAGCAGTTTGGCCTCTTACGAGCAGTACTTC. Its translation: CASSLASYEQYF.

This clone was detected once. V and J are TRBV27 and TRBJ2-7, with a possible D match to TRBD1 (7 bases). The germline V gene encodes CDR1 MNHEY and CDR2 SMNVEV (reference sequence). Trimming took 5 bases from V and 2 from J, leaving 13 bases between them. The CDR3 extends over 14 amino acids. CDR3 DNA: TGTGCCAGCAGTGCGGGACAGAAAGCCTACGAGCAGTACTTC. This gives the protein CASSAGQKAYEQYF.